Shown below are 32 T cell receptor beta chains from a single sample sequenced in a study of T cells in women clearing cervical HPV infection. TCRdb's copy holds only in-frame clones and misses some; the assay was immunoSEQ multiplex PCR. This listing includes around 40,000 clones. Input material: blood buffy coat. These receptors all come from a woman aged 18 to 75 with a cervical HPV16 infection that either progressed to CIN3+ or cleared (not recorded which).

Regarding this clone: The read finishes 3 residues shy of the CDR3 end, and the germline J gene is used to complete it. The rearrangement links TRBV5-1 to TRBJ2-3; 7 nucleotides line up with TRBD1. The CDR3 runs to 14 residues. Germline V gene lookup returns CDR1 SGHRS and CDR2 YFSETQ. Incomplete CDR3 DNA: TGCGCCAGCAGCAGAGGGACAGCCCAAGAGACG. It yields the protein CASSRGTAQET. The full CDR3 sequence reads CASSRGTAQETQYF.

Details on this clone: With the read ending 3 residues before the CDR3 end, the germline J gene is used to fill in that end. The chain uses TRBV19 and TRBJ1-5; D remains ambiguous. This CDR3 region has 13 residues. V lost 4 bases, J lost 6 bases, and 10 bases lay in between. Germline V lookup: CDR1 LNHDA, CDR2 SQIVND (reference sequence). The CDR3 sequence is CASSRAVVQPQHF. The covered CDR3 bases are TGTGCCAGTAGTAGGGCAGTCGTTCAGCCC.

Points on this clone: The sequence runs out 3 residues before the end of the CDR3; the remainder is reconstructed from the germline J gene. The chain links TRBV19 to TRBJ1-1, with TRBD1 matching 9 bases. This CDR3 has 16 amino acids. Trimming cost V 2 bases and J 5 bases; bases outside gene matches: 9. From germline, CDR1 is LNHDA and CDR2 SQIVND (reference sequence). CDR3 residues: CASSIMRTGVRTEAFF. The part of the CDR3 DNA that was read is TGTGCCAGTAGTATAATGAGGACAGGGGTGAGAACTGAA.

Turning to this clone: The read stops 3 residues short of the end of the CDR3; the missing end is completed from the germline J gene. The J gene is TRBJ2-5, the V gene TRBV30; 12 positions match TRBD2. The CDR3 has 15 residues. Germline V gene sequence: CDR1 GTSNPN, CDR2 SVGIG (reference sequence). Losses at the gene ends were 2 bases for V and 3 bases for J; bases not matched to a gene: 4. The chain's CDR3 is CAWSRLAGVKETQYF. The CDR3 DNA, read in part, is TGTGCCTGGAGTCGACTAGCGGGAGTTAAAGAGACC. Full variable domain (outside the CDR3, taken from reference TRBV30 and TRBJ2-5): SQTIHQWPATLVQPVGSPLSLECTVEGTSNPNLYWYRQAAGRGLQLLFYSVGIGQISSEVPQNLSASRPQDRQFILSSKKLLLSDSGFYLCAWSRLAGVKETQYFGPGTRLLVL.

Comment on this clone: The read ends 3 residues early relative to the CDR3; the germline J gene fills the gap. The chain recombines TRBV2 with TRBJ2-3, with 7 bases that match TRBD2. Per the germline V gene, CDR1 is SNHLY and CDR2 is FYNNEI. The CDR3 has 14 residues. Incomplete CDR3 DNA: TGTGCCAGCAGAGGTAGAGGGGAGGGAGAGACG. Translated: CASRGRGEGET. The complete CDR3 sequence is CASRGRGEGETQYF.

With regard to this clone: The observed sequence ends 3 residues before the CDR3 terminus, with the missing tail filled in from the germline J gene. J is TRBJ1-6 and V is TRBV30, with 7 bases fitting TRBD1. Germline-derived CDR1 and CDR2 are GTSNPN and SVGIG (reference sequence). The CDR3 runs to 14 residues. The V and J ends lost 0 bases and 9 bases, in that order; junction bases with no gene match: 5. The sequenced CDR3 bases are TGTGCCTGGAGTGTATCAGGGGGAGGTTCACCC. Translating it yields CAWSVSGGGSP. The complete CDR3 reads CAWSVSGGGSPLHF.

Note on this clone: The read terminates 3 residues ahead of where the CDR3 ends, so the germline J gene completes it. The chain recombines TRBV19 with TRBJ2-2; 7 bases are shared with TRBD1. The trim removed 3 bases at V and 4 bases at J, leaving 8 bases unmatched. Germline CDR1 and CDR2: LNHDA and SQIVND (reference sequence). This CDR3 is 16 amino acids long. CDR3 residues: CASSILGDRPTGELFF. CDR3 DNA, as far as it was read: TGTGCCAGTAGTATTCTAGGGGACAGACCCACCGGGGAG.

CDR3 DNA, as far as it was read: TGCGCCAGCAGCTTGAGAGACCCCGGGACTAATGAAAAA. Translated: CASSLRDPGTNEK. The whole CDR3 protein is CASSLRDPGTNEKLFF. V gene TRBV5-1 combines with J gene TRBJ1-4; D call uncertain. The sequence runs out 3 residues before the end of the CDR3; the remainder is reconstructed from the germline J gene. The CDR3 is made up of 16 amino acids. Germline loops: CDR1 SGHRS, CDR2 YFSETQ. Deletions cut 1 base from V and 2 bases from J, with 12 bases between.

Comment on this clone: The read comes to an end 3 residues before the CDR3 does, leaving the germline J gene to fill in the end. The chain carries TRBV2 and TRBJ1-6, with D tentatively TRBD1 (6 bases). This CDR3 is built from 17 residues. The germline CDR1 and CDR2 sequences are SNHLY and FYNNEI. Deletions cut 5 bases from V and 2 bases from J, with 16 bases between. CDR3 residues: CASSIPQGGAYNSPLHF. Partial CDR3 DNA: TGTGCCAGCAGTATCCCACAGGGAGGCGCCTATAATTCACCC.

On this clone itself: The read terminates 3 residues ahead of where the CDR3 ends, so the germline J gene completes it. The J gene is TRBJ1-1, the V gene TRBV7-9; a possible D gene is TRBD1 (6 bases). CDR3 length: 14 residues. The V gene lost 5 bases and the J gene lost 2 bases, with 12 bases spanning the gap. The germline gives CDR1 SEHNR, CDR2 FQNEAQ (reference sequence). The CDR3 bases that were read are TGTGCCAGCAGCCGGAGGGGGACCAACACTGAA. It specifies CASSRRGTNTE. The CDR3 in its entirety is CASSRRGTNTEAFF.

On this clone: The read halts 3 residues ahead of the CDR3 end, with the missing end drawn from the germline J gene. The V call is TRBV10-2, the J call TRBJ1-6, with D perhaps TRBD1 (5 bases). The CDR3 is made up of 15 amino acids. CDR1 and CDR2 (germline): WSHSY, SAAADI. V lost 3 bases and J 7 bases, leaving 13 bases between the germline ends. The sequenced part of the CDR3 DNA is TGCGCCAGCAGTGACAGGGCGGAGGGGAATTCACCC. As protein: CASSDRAEGNSP. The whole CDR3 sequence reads CASSDRAEGNSPLHF.

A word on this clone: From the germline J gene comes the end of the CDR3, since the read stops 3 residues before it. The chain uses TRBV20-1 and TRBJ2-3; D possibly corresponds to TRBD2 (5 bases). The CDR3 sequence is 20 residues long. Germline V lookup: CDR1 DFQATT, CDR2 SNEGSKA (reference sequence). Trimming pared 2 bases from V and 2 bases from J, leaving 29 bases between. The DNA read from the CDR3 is TGCAGTGCTAGACCCATTACGTACGGAACCGGAGCGGTATACACAGATACG. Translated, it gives CSARPITYGTGAVYTDT. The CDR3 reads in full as CSARPITYGTGAVYTDTQYF.

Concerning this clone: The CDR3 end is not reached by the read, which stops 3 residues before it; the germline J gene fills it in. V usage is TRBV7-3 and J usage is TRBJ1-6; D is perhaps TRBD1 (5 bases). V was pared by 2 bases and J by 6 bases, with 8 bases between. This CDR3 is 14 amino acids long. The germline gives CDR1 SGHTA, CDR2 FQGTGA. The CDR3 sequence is CASSLQGSNSPLHF. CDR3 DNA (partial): TGTGCCAGCAGCTTACAGGGAAGTAATTCACCC.

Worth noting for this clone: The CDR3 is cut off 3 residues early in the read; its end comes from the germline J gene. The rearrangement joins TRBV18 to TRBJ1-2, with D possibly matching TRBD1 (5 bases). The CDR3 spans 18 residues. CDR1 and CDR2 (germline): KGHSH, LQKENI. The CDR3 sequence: CASSLGTSGRAGTDTYTF. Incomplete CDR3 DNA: TGTGCCAGCTCACTCGGGACTAGCGGGAGGGCCGGCACAGATACC.

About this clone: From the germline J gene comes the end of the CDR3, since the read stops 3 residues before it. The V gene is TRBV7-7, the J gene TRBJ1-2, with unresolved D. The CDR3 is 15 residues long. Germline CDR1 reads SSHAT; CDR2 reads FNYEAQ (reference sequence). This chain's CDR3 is CASSSGLADSWDYTF. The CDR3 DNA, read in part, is TGTGCCAGCAGCAGTGGACTAGCGGACTCCTGGGAC.

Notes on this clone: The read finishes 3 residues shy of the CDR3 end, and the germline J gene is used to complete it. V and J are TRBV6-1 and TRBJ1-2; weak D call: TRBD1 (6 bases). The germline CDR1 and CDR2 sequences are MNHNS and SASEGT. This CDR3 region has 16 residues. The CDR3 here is CASSEAGGRGKNIYTF. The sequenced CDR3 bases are TGTGCCAGCAGTGAAGCAGGCGGCAGGGGAAAAAACATC.

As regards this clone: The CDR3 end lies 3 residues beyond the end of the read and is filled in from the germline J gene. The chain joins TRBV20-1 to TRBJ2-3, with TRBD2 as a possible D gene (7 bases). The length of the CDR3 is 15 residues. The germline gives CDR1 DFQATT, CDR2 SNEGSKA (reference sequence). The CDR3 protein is CSANPPGGLQETQYF. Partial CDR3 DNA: TGCAGTGCTAACCCGCCGGGGGGCCTACAAGAGACG.

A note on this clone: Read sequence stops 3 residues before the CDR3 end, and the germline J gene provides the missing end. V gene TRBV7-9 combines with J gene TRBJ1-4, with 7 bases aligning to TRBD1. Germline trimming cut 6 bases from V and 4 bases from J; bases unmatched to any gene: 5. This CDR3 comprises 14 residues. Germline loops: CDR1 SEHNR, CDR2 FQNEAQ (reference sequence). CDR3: CASRRRDSNEKLFF. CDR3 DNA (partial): TGTGCCAGCAGACGGCGGGACAGTAATGAAAAA.

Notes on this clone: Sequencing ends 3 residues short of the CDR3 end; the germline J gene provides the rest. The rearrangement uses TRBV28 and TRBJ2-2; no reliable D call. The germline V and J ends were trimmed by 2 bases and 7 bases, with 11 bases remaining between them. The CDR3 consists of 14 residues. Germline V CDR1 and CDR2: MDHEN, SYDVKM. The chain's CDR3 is CASSLPDFYGELFF. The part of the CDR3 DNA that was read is TGTGCCAGCAGTTTACCAGACTTCTACGGGGAG.

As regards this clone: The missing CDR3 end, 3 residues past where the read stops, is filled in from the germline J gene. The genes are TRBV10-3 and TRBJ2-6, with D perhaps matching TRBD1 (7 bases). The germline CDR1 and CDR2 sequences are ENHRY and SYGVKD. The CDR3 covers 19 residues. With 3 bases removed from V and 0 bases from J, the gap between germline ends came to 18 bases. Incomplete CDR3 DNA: TGTGCCATCAGTGACGTGATGGCGGGACAGTTCTCTGGGGCCAACGTC. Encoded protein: CAISDVMAGQFSGANV. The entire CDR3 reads CAISDVMAGQFSGANVLTF.

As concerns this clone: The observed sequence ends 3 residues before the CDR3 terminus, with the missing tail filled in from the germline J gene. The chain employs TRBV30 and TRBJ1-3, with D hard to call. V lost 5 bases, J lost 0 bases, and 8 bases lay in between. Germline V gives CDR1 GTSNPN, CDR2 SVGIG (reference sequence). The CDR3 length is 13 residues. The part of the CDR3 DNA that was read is TGTGCCTGGGAGAAGGGCTCTGGAAACACC. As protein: CAWEKGSGNT. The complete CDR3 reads CAWEKGSGNTIYF. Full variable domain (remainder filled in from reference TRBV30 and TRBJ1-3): SQTIHQWPATLVQPVGSPLSLECTVEGTSNPNLYWYRQAAGRGLQLLFYSVGIGQISSEVPQNLSASRPQDRQFILSSKKLLLSDSGFYLCAWEKGSGNTIYFGEGSWLTVV.

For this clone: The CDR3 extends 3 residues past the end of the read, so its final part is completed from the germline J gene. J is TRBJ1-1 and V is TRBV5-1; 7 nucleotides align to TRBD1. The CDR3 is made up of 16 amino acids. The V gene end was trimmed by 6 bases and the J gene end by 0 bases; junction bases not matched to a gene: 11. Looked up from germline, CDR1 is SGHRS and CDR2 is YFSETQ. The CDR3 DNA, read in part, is TGCGCCAGCACCAGAGGGCAGGGGGACATGAACACTGAA. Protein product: CASTRGQGDMNTE. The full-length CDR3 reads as CASTRGQGDMNTEAFF.

CDR3 loop: CAWSALEVGQPQYF. The part of the CDR3 DNA that was read is TGTGCCTGGAGTGCACTCGAGGTGGGGCAGCCG. J is TRBJ2-3 and V is TRBV30, with TRBD1 as a possible D gene (5 bases). The CDR3 goes on 3 residues after the read ends, and that part is filled in from the germline J gene. The length of the CDR3 is 14 residues. In germline, CDR1 is GTSNPN, CDR2 SVGIG (reference sequence).

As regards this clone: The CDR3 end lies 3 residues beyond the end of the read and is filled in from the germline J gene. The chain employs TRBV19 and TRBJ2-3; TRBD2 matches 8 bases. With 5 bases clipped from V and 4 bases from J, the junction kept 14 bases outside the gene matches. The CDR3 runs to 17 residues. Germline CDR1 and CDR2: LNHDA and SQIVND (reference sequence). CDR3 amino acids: CASSDRRGGNPSDTQYF. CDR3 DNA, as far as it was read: TGTGCCAGTAGTGACCGCCGGGGGGGGAATCCCTCAGATACG.

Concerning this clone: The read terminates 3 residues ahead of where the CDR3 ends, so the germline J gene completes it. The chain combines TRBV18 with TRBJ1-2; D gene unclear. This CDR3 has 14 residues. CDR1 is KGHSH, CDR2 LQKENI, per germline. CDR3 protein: CASSPAVQAGDYTF. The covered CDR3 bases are TGTGCCAGCTCACCTGCGGTCCAAGCCGGTGAC. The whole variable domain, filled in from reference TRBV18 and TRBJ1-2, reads NAGVMQNPRHLVRRRGQEARLRCSPMKGHSHVYWYRQLPEEGLKFMVYLQKENIIDESGMPKERFSAEFPKEGPSILRIQQVVRGDSAAYFCASSPAVQAGDYTFGSGTRLTVV.

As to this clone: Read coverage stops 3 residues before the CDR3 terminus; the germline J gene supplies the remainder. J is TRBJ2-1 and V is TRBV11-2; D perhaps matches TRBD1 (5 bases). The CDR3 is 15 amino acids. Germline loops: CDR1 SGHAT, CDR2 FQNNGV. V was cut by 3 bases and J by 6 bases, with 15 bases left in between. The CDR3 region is CASSLTRSRGNEQFF. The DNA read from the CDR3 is TGTGCCAGCAGCTTGACCCGATCTAGGGGCAATGAG.

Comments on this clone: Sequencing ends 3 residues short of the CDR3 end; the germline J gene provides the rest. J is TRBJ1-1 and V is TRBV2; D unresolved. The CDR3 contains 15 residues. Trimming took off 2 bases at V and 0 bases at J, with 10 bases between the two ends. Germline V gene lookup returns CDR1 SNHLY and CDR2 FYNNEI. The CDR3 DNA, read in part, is TGTGCCAGCAGTGAATTCCTTCGTATGAACACTGAA. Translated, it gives CASSEFLRMNTE. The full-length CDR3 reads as CASSEFLRMNTEAFF.

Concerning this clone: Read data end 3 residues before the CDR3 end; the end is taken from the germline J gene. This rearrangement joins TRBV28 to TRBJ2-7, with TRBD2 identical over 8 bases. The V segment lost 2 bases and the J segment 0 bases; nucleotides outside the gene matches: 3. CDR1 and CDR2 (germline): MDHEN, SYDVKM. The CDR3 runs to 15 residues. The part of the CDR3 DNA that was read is TGTGCCAGCAGTTTAATAGCGGGAACCTCCTACGAG. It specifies CASSLIAGTSYE. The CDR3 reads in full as CASSLIAGTSYEQYF. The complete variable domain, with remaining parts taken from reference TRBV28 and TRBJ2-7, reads DVKVTQSSRYLVKRTGEKVFLECVQDMDHENMFWYRQDPGLGLRLIYFSYDVKMKEKGDIPEGYSVSREKKERFSLILESASTNQTSMYLCASSLIAGTSYEQYFGPGTRLTVT.

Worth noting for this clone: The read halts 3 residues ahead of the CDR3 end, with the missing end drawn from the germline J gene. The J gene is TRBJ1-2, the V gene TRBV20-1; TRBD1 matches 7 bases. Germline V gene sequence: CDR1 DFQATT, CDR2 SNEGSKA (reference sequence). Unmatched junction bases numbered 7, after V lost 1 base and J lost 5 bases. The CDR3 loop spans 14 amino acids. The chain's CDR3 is CSARADRERYGYTF. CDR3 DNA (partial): TGCAGTGCTAGAGCAGACAGGGAAAGGTATGGC.

CDR3 DNA, as far as it was read: TGTGCCAGCACCAATGTGGGGACAGTCAATGGC. This encodes CASTNVGTVNG. The CDR3 reads in full as CASTNVGTVNGYTF. J is TRBJ1-2 and V is TRBV5-6, with 7 positions matching TRBD1. With the read ending 3 residues before the CDR3 end, the germline J gene is used to fill in that end. CDR3 length: 14 residues. Germline assignment: CDR1 SGHDT and CDR2 YYEEEE. V gave up 6 bases and J gave up 6 bases; unmatched junction bases: 11.

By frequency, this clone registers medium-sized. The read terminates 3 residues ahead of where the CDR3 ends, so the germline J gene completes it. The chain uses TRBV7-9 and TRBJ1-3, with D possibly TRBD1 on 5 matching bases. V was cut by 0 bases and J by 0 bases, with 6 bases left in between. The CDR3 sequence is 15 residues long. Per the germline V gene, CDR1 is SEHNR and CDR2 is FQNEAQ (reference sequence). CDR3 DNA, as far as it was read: TGTGCCAGCAGCTTAGCGGGGGGCTCTGGAAACACC. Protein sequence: CASSLAGGSGNT. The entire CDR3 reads CASSLAGGSGNTIYF.

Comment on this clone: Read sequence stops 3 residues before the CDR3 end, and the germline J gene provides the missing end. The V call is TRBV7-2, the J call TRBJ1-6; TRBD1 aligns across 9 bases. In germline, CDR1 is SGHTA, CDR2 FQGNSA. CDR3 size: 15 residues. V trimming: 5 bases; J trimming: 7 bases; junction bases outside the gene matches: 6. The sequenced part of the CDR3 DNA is TGTGCCAGCAGCCAGGGACAGGGCGTAAATTCACCC. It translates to CASSQGQGVNSP. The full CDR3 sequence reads CASSQGQGVNSPLHF.